The present T cell receptor (beta chain) was sequenced within a study of graft-versus-host responses after intestinal transplantation. TCRdb's table, derived via immunoSEQ multiplex PCR, lists solely in-frame clones and lacks some. The sample has fewer than 100,000 clones, 86% seen once. The sequence derives from a human patient who received an intestinal transplant, so some T cells may come from the graft donor. Material: PBMCs, obtained 255 days after intestinal transplant.

Here the CDR3 DNA reads TGCGCCAGCAGCATGGGGGTAGGCGGAATAGACGGGAATGGCTACACCTTC. The encoded protein is CASSMGVGGIDGNGYTF. The gene calls are TRBV5-1 and TRBJ1-2; D perhaps matches TRBD1 (5 bases). In germline, CDR1 is SGHRS, CDR2 YFSETQ. The CDR3 extends over 17 amino acids. The ends were cut back, 4 bases at V and 6 bases at J, with 25 bases in the middle. Variable domain in full (rest from reference TRBV5-1 and TRBJ1-2): KAGVTQTPRYLIKTRGQQVTLSCSPISGHRSVSWYQQTPGQGLQFLFEYFSETQRNKGNFPGRFSGRQFSNSRSEMNVSTLELGDSALYLCASSMGVGGIDGNGYTFGSGTRLTVV.